The 32 T cell receptor beta chains below were found in one sample sequenced in a study of graft-versus-host responses after intestinal transplantation. Assay: immunoSEQ multiplex PCR; the TCRdb copy retains only in-frame clones and omits some. The data contain 86,000 or so clones, over 80% of them singletons. Antigens of these TCRs are unknown. Here the sequenced sample was unstimulated CD8+ T cells sorted from spleen or lymph node cells, taken before intestinal transplant. Every receptor here comes from a human donor who received an intestinal transplant.

The chain has TRBV6-5 and TRBJ1-6; possible D gene TRBD1, 6 bases. The germline gives CDR1 MNHEY, CDR2 SVGAGI. This CDR3 spans 14 amino acids. V gave up 6 bases and J gave up 4 bases, with 10 bases separating them. The CDR3, as DNA: TGTGCCAGCAGCCCCGGACAGTATAATTCACCCCTCCACTTT. As protein: CASSPGQYNSPLHF.

V and J are TRBV13 and TRBJ1-1, with D uncertain. The CDR3 consists of 11 residues. V was trimmed by 8 bases and J by 5 bases, leaving 9 bases between them. From germline, CDR1 is PRHDT and CDR2 FYEKMQ (reference sequence). As DNA, the CDR3 is TGTGCCAGCCGCCAGTTTACTGAAGCTTTCTTT. Translation gives CASRQFTEAFF.

The V and J genes are TRBV21-1 and TRBJ2-2; the table assigns TRBD1, which was not confirmed against the DNA. TRBV21-1 has pseudogene status. The CDR3 spans 18 residues. The CDR3 DNA sequence: TGTGCCAGCAGCAAAGAACGCAACAGAGAAACGAACACCGGGGAGCTGTTTTTT. This sequence encodes CASSKERNRETNTGELFF.

The rearrangement joins TRBV7-9 to TRBJ2-4; 9 bases map to TRBD1. V gave up 6 bases and J gave up 7 bases; unmatched junction bases: 10. The V gene's germline CDR1 is SEHNR and CDR2 FQNEAQ (reference sequence). This CDR3 region has 15 residues. CDR3 DNA sequence: TGTGCCAGCAGTAAAAGGACAGGGGCCCGTAACATTCAGTACTTC. Its protein is CASSKRTGARNIQYF.

The V call is TRBV18, the J call TRBJ2-1; 15 nucleotides line up with TRBD2. From germline, CDR1 is KGHSH and CDR2 LQKENI. Trimming at V came to 2 bases and at J to 0 bases, leaving 5 bases not matched to a gene. This CDR3 spans 19 amino acids. CDR3 in DNA: TGTGCCAGCTCACCATTCGGACTAGCGGGGGGGAGCTCCTACAATGAGCAGTTCTTC. This encodes CASSPFGLAGGSSYNEQFF. Based on the CDR3 plus reference TRBV18 and TRBJ2-1, the full variable domain is NAGVMQNPRHLVRRRGQEARLRCSPMKGHSHVYWYRQLPEEGLKFMVYLQKENIIDESGMPKERFSAEFPKEGPSILRIQQVVRGDSAAYFCASSPFGLAGGSSYNEQFFGPGTRLTVL.

J is TRBJ2-1 and V is TRBV7-9, with 14 nucleotides matching TRBD2. CDR3 length: 18 amino acids. Germline CDR1 is SEHNR and CDR2 is FQNEAQ (reference sequence). V dropped 5 bases and J dropped 4; count of bases not matched to a gene: 10. CDR3 sequence reads: CASSPTSGLAGDYNEQFF. CDR3 nucleotide sequence: TGTGCCAGCAGCCCTACCTCGGGACTAGCGGGAGATTACAATGAGCAGTTCTTC.

The CDR3 sequence: CASSRVGQGKSSTDTQYF. The CDR3 DNA follows: TGTGCCAGCAGCCGTGTGGGACAGGGGAAGTCTAGCACAGATACGCAGTATTTT. This rearrangement joins TRBV11-2 to TRBJ2-3, with 10 bases lining up with TRBD1. J was trimmed by 0 bases and V by 5 bases; bases with no gene match: 11. Germline V gives CDR1 SGHAT, CDR2 FQNNGV. The CDR3 runs 18 residues.

This chain uses TRBV27 with TRBJ1-3, with D uncertain. The CDR3 has 14 residues. Looked up from germline, CDR1 is MNHEY and CDR2 is SMNVEV (reference sequence). The V and J ends lost 6 bases and 4 bases respectively, with 13 bases between them. In DNA form, the CDR3 reads TGTGCCAGCAGAGAAAATGGACTCGGAAACACCATATATTTT. Residues: CASRENGLGNTIYF.

The genes are TRBV7-7 and TRBJ2-7; 8 bases map to TRBD1. Trimming at V came to 5 bases and at J to 0 bases, leaving 12 bases not matched to a gene. The CDR3 contains 17 residues. Germline CDR1 SSHAT, CDR2 FNYEAQ (reference sequence). The CDR3 bases are TGTGCCAGCAGCCGAATACCGGACAGGGAAGGCTCCTACGAGCAGTACTTC. Protein sequence: CASSRIPDREGSYEQYF.

The chain employs TRBV4-1 and TRBJ2-5; D is perhaps TRBD2 (5 bases). CDR1 and CDR2 (germline): MGHRA, YSYEKL. This CDR3 spans 14 amino acids. V was trimmed by 5 bases and J by 1 base, leaving 11 bases between them. CDR3 DNA sequence: TGCGCCAGCAGCATACTAGTAGGCCAAGAGACCCAGTACTTC. Protein: CASSILVGQETQYF.

Relative to its sample, this clone is large. J is TRBJ1-1 and V is TRBV7-9; D is undetermined. V was pared by 5 bases and J by 7 bases, with 11 bases between. CDR3 length: 12 residues. Germline V CDR1 and CDR2: SEHNR, FQNEAQ (reference sequence). The CDR3 loop reads CASSGGGVEAFF. CDR3 nucleotide sequence: TGTGCCAGCAGCGGAGGTGGGGTTGAAGCTTTCTTT. The entire variable domain, with the rest obtained from reference TRBV7-9 and TRBJ1-1, is as follows: DTGVSQNPRHKITKRGQNVTFRCDPISEHNRLYWYRQTLGQGPEFLTYFQNEAQLEKSRLLSDRFSAERPKGSFSTLEIQRTEQGDSAMYLCASSGGGVEAFFGQGTRLTVV.

This clone has only one observation. J is TRBJ2-5 and V is TRBV29-1; 7 positions match TRBD2. Trimming took 4 bases from V and 4 from J; bases not matched to a gene: 6. The CDR3 is made up of 13 amino acids. Germline V gene lookup returns CDR1 SQVTM and CDR2 ANQGSEA. This chain's CDR3 is CSVVIPGGETQYF. Here the CDR3 DNA reads TGCAGCGTTGTGATTCCGGGAGGAGAGACCCAGTACTTC.

This clone showed up just a few times. This chain uses TRBV10-2 with TRBJ1-1; D not certain. CDR3 size: 12 residues. Trimming pared 7 bases from V and 1 base from J, leaving 7 bases between. Germline CDR1 reads WSHSY; CDR2 reads SAAADI. The CDR3 is CASTGGNTEAFF. In DNA, the CDR3 is TGCGCCAGCACCGGCGGGAACACTGAAGCTTTCTTT.

The rearrangement joins TRBV7-9 to TRBJ1-2; TRBD1 agrees at 8 bases. V gave up 5 bases and J gave up 0 bases; unmatched junction bases: 11. Per germline, CDR1 SEHNR and CDR2 FQNEAQ (reference sequence). The CDR3 is made up of 17 amino acids. The CDR3 DNA follows: TGTGCCAGCAGCACCTGGACAGGGCCAGCCGCTAACTATGGCTACACCTTC. It codes for CASSTWTGPAANYGYTF.

The chain couples TRBV5-4 to TRBJ1-4; D is unresolved. CDR1 is SGHNT and CDR2 is YYREEE in the germline V gene (reference sequence). This CDR3 has 13 residues. V gave up 3 bases and J gave up 5 bases, with 8 bases separating them. CDR3 nucleotide sequence: TGTGCCAGCAGCTCGGGAGACAATGAAAAACTGTTTTTT. This encodes CASSSGDNEKLFF.

The V and J genes are TRBV7-2 and TRBJ2-5; 9 bases agree with TRBD1. This CDR3 comprises 16 residues. J gave up 2 bases and V 8 bases, and 12 bases lay outside the gene matches. Germline assignment: CDR1 SGHTA and CDR2 FQGNSA. The CDR3 protein is CASGSPLDRGQETQYF. Written as DNA, the CDR3 is TGTGCCAGCGGCTCCCCTTTAGACAGGGGGCAAGAGACCCAGTACTTC.

The chain employs TRBV5-4 and TRBJ2-1; tentatively, D is TRBD1 (6 bases). Germline CDR1 SGHNT, CDR2 YYREEE (reference sequence). The CDR3 runs to 13 residues. Trimming took off 5 bases at V and 9 bases at J, with 15 bases between the two ends. CDR3 sequence: CASSSGTTAEQFF. For the CDR3, the DNA is TGTGCCAGCAGTTCAGGGACAACGGCTGAGCAGTTCTTC.

The V gene is TRBV2, the J gene TRBJ2-7, with TRBD1 matching 8 bases. CDR3 length: 14 amino acids. With 8 bases clipped from V and 3 bases from J, the junction kept 9 bases outside the gene matches. Looked up from germline, CDR1 is SNHLY and CDR2 is FYNNEI. The CDR3 reads CASLLGTGLYEQYF. CDR3 nucleotides: TGTGCCAGCCTACTTGGGACAGGACTCTACGAGCAGTACTTC.

CDR3 sequence reads: CASSWGQGPHGYTF. DNA of the CDR3: TGCGCCAGCAGCTGGGGACAGGGACCGCATGGCTACACCTTC. The V call is TRBV5-1, the J call TRBJ1-2, with 9 bases matching TRBD1. V lost 3 bases, J lost 6 bases, and 6 bases stayed unmatched. The germline V gene has CDR1 SGHRS and CDR2 YFSETQ. The CDR3 consists of 14 residues.

The chain joins TRBV4-1 to TRBJ2-1, with 8 bases lining up with TRBD1. The CDR3 sequence is 15 residues long. Losses at the gene ends were 1 base for V and 4 bases for J; bases not matched to a gene: 3. CDR1 MGHRA and CDR2 YSYEKL come from the germline V gene. CDR3 bases: TGCGCCAGCAGCCAAGGGACAGGGAGTTACAATGAGCAGTTCTTC. Protein product: CASSQGTGSYNEQFF.

This chain connects TRBV11-1 to TRBJ2-7; 7 bases agree with TRBD2. This CDR3 is 13 amino acids long. With 5 bases clipped from V and 1 base from J, the junction kept 2 bases outside the gene matches. Germline-derived CDR1 and CDR2 are SGHAT and FQDESV (reference sequence). CDR3 region: CASSQAGSYEQYF. CDR3 sequence (DNA): TGTGCCAGCAGCCAAGCGGGGTCCTACGAGCAGTACTTC.

The chain carries TRBV23-1 and TRBJ2-2; D call uncertain. TRBV23-1 is placed among ORFs of uncertain function. Between the trimmed V and J ends, which lost 1 base and 2 bases, there was a span of 8 bases. The CDR3 consists of 15 residues. CDR3 amino acids: CASSQFGENTGELFF. The CDR3 DNA reads TGCGCCAGCAGTCAATTTGGGGAAAACACCGGGGAGCTGTTTTTT.

The J gene is TRBJ2-1, the V gene TRBV30, with TRBD2 identical over 15 bases. The trim removed 3 bases at V and 14 bases at J, leaving 8 bases unmatched. This CDR3 region has 14 residues. Germline CDR1 and CDR2: GTSNPN and SVGIG (reference sequence). The CDR3: CAWSRPGLAGGKFF. In DNA form, the CDR3 reads TGTGCCTGGAGCCGTCCGGGACTAGCGGGAGGAAAGTTCTTC.

The chain is built from TRBV27 and TRBJ2-3; 8 bases match TRBD2. V shed 1 base and J 3 bases; nucleotides not matched to a gene: 6. Germline assignment: CDR1 MNHEY and CDR2 SMNVEV (reference sequence). The CDR3 sequence is 16 residues long. Here the CDR3 DNA reads TGTGCCAGCAGTTTATGGCCTAGCGGGTATACAGATACGCAGTATTTT. This translates into CASSLWPSGYTDTQYF.

This chain connects TRBV10-1 to TRBJ2-2; D is perhaps TRBD2 (6 bases). CDR3 length equals 14 residues. V lost 4 bases and J 6 bases, leaving 12 bases between the germline ends. The germline gives CDR1 WNHNN, CDR2 SYGVQD (reference sequence). Written as DNA, the CDR3 is TGCGCCAGCAGTGTTGGCGGGGTCGCCGGGGAGCTGTTTTTT. It codes for CASSVGGVAGELFF.

The chain has TRBV27 and TRBJ2-7; D is unresolved. The V and J ends lost 10 bases and 2 bases respectively, with 15 bases between them. The CDR3 contains 13 residues. Germline values: CDR1 MNHEY, CDR2 SMNVEV (reference sequence). CDR3 nucleotide sequence: TGTGCCAACTCGCTGACTGAAACCTACGAGCAGTACTTC. This encodes CANSLTETYEQYF.

The chain is built from TRBV27 and TRBJ1-2; D is unclear. Germline CDR1 and CDR2: MNHEY and SMNVEV (reference sequence). Trimming removed 3 bases at V and 3 bases at J, with 20 bases between. This CDR3 spans 17 amino acids. CDR3 residues: CASSLAGRGTAYYGYTF. The CDR3, as DNA: TGTGCCAGCAGTTTGGCGGGTCGGGGAACGGCTTACTATGGCTACACCTTC.

The rearrangement joins TRBV7-2 to TRBJ2-1, with D possibly TRBD2 on 6 matching bases. CDR1 is SGHTA, CDR2 FQGNSA, per germline. The CDR3 is 19 residues long. Between the trimmed V and J ends, which lost 3 bases and 7 bases, there was a span of 28 bases. The CDR3 nucleotides read TGTGCCAGCAGCTTCTCACGCCACCATCTATCCCGCGGGGTTAATGAGCAGTTCTTC. Encoded protein: CASSFSRHHLSRGVNEQFF.

The chain employs TRBV13 and TRBJ1-1; the match to TRBD1 covers 8 bases. With 6 bases clipped from V and 4 bases from J, the junction kept 4 bases outside the gene matches. This CDR3 is 13 amino acids long. From germline, CDR1 is PRHDT and CDR2 FYEKMQ (reference sequence). CDR3 nucleotides: TGTGCCAGCAGAGGACAGGGAACCACTGAAGCTTTCTTT. It encodes CASRGQGTTEAFF. Complete variable domain (other parts from reference TRBV13 and TRBJ1-1): AAGVIQSPRHLIKEKRETATLKCYPIPRHDTVYWYQQGPGQDPQFLISFYEKMQSDKGSIPDRFSAQQFSDYHSELNMSSLELGDSALYFCASRGQGTTEAFFGQGTRLTVV.

The chain joins TRBV7-2 to TRBJ2-3; 7 bases are a match to TRBD2. CDR3 size: 15 residues. With 2 bases clipped from V and 4 bases from J, the junction kept 6 bases outside the gene matches. In germline, CDR1 is SGHTA, CDR2 FQGNSA. The CDR3: CASSLHAGEADTQYF. The DNA for the CDR3 is TGTGCCAGCAGCTTACACGCGGGAGAGGCAGATACGCAGTATTTT.

The rearrangement joins TRBV28 to TRBJ2-3, with 11 bases identical to TRBD2. V dropped 5 bases and J dropped 4; count of bases not matched to a gene: 5. CDR1 is MDHEN and CDR2 is SYDVKM in the germline V gene. The CDR3 extends over 15 amino acids. The CDR3 sequence: CASSILAGAADTQYF. The CDR3 DNA follows: TGTGCCAGCAGTATACTAGCGGGAGCCGCAGATACGCAGTATTTT.

The gene calls are TRBV29-1 and TRBJ2-7, with a weak D call TRBD2 (5 bases). The CDR3 covers 14 residues. The V and J ends lost 4 bases and 3 bases respectively, with 16 bases between them. Germline V lookup: CDR1 SQVTM, CDR2 ANQGSEA. CDR3 DNA sequence: TGCAGCGTTGCAGATGGGGAGTCCCACTACGAGCAGTACTTC. Translating it yields CSVADGESHYEQYF.